What follows are 26 T cell receptor beta chains derived from one specimen sequenced in a study of early T cells in non-severe SARS-CoV-2 infection. From the 5' RACE reads, TCRdb called clonotypes with MiXCR, one entry per CDR3 protein. The data show around 60,000 distinct CDR3 sequences, roughly a sixth seen once. The sequences come from whole blood, collected at baseline. Receptors originate from an adult who was a healthcare worker with PCR-confirmed SARS-CoV-2 infection or an uninfected control (not recorded which).

The chain has TRBV6-5 and TRBJ2-1; TRBD2 agrees at 10 bases. The CDR3 extends over 16 amino acids. V was pared by 3 bases and J by 4 bases, with 6 bases of the junction left unmatched. Per germline, CDR1 MNHEY and CDR2 SVGAGI. The CDR3 here is CASSYSSGGPYNEQFF. In DNA form, the CDR3 reads TGTGCCAGCAGTTATTCTAGCGGGGGACCTTACAATGAGCAGTTCTTC.

This clonotype came up many times. The chain combines TRBV7-9 with TRBJ2-1, with 7 bases matching TRBD1. Germline V lookup: CDR1 SEHNR, CDR2 FQNEAQ (reference sequence). J gave up 14 bases and V 4 bases, and 5 bases lay outside the gene matches. The CDR3 runs 11 residues. This chain's CDR3 is CASSSGTDKFF. The CDR3 DNA reads TGTGCCAGCAGCTCCGGGACAGATAAGTTCTTC.

This chain connects TRBV6-5 to TRBJ2-3; D remains unclear. The V gene lost 0 bases and the J gene lost 2 bases, with 9 bases spanning the gap. The CDR3 has 15 residues. CDR1 MNHEY and CDR2 SVGAGI come from the germline V gene. The CDR3 loop reads CASSYSPGLTDTQYF. The CDR3 bases are TGTGCCAGCAGTTACTCGCCTGGTCTCACAGATACGCAGTATTTT.

The J gene is TRBJ2-7, the V gene TRBV10-3, with 12 bases matching TRBD1. The CDR3 sequence is 14 residues long. The germline V gene encodes CDR1 ENHRY and CDR2 SYGVKD. V lost 8 bases and J lost 7; bases outside the gene matches: 9. The CDR3 DNA follows: TGTGCCATCGGTATCGGGACAGGGGGCAGTGAGCAGTACTTC. Translation gives CAIGIGTGGSEQYF.

V usage is TRBV20-1 and J usage is TRBJ2-2, with 7 bases lining up with TRBD2. The CDR3 length is 15 residues. The germline V gene encodes CDR1 DFQATT and CDR2 SNEGSKA (reference sequence). Trimming removed 3 bases from V and 0 bases from J; junction bases left unmatched: 4. The CDR3 DNA reads TGCAGTGCTAGTGATGGACTAGCGAACACCGGGGAGCTGTTTTTT. Protein sequence: CSASDGLANTGELFF.

J is TRBJ1-1 and V is TRBV12-3 or TRBV12-4; TRBD1 matches at 8 bases. Losses at the gene ends were 6 bases for V and 1 base for J; bases not matched to a gene: 10. The CDR3 loop spans 16 amino acids. CDR3 region: CASSPPRTGSNTEAFF. In nucleotides, the CDR3 is TGTGCCAGCAGCCCACCGCGGACAGGGTCGAACACTGAAGCTTTCTTT.

In its sample, this clonotype was seen many times. This chain joins TRBV2 and TRBJ2-7; TRBD1 is a possible D gene (5 bases). Trimming cost V 5 bases and J 2 bases, with 10 bases left between them. Germline V CDR1 and CDR2: SNHLY, FYNNEI. The CDR3 has 13 amino acids. CDR3 residues: CASSRQLPYEQYF. Written as DNA, the CDR3 is TGTGCCAGCAGTCGACAGCTCCCCTACGAGCAGTACTTC.

This clonotype was observed a handful of times. The chain uses TRBV2 and TRBJ2-7, with 7 bases fitting TRBD2. Trimming cost V 5 bases and J 3 bases; bases outside gene matches: 1. The CDR3 has 12 amino acids. Germline V gene sequence: CDR1 SNHLY, CDR2 FYNNEI. The CDR3 loop reads CASSREVYEQYF. The CDR3 DNA reads TGTGCCAGCAGTCGGGAGGTCTACGAGCAGTACTTC.

The sample holds a few counts of this clonotype. The rearrangement joins TRBV5-6 to TRBJ2-5; D unclear. V lost 0 bases and J lost 5, with 8 bases in between. This CDR3 has 13 residues. CDR1 and CDR2 (germline): SGHDT, YYEEEE. CDR3 protein: CASSLAGVETQYF. The CDR3 bases are TGTGCCAGCAGCTTGGCCGGTGTGGAGACCCAGTACTTC.

This clonotype was picked up a small number of times. The V and J genes are TRBV27 and TRBJ2-3; TRBD1 matches 7 bases. The CDR3 is made up of 14 amino acids. The V gene's germline CDR1 is MNHEY and CDR2 SMNVEV (reference sequence). V shed 4 bases, J shed 3 bases, and the junction held 4 bases outside the gene matches. This chain's CDR3 is CASSSRGRTDTQYF. CDR3 DNA: TGTGCCAGCAGTTCAAGGGGGCGGACAGATACGCAGTATTTT.

This clonotype was detected a few times. J is TRBJ1-4 and V is TRBV9; D is possibly TRBD1 (5 bases). V gave up 4 bases and J gave up 0 bases, with 13 bases separating them. This CDR3 spans 16 amino acids. CDR1 and CDR2 (germline): SGDLS, YYNGEE. For the CDR3, the DNA is TGTGCCAGCAGCCTATATGACAGTGCAACTAATGAAAAACTGTTTTTT. Translation gives CASSLYDSATNEKLFF. The whole variable domain, remainder taken from reference TRBV9 and TRBJ1-4, is DSGVTQTPKHLITATGQRVTLRCSPRSGDLSVYWYQQSLDQGLQFLIQYYNGEERAKGNILERFSAQQFPDLHSELNLSSLELGDSALYFCASSLYDSATNEKLFFGSGTQLSVL.

This clonotype has a count of ten or more. The genes are TRBV19 and TRBJ2-3; 14 bases are shared with TRBD2. This CDR3 is built from 23 residues. Germline V CDR1 and CDR2: LNHDA, SQIVND (reference sequence). V dropped 8 bases and J dropped 4; count of bases not matched to a gene: 29. CDR3 residues: CASGVPYKRTSGGPAVLADTQYF. The CDR3 DNA reads TGTGCCAGTGGGGTTCCATACAAGAGGACTAGCGGGGGGCCCGCCGTTTTAGCAGATACGCAGTATTTT.

This chain links TRBV4-3 with TRBJ2-7, with TRBD1 as a possible D gene (6 bases). The CDR3 extends over 15 amino acids. The germline gives CDR1 LGHNA, CDR2 YSLEER. V was cut by 3 bases and J by 3 bases, with 15 bases left in between. The CDR3 is CASSQERQAGYEQYF. The CDR3 nucleotides read TGCGCCAGCAGCCAGGAAAGACAGGCAGGCTACGAGCAGTACTTC.

CDR3 amino acids: CASSWAGLTDTQYF. As DNA, the CDR3 is TGTGCCAGCAGTTGGGCGGGACTCACAGATACGCAGTATTTT. This chain uses TRBV6-2 or TRBV6-3 with TRBJ2-3, with D possibly TRBD2 on 6 matching bases. V was clipped by 4 bases and J by 2 bases, with 10 bases between them. CDR3 length: 14 amino acids. Germline V lookup: CDR1 MNHEY, CDR2 SVGEGT.

The gene calls are TRBV7-9 and TRBJ2-6; TRBD1 is a possible D gene (6 bases). There are 18 residues in the CDR3. The V and J ends lost 0 bases and 4 bases respectively, with 16 bases between them. Per the germline V gene, CDR1 is SEHNR and CDR2 is FQNEAQ (reference sequence). CDR3 in DNA: TGTGCCAGCAGCTTAGCACAGGGTTCCTGGAACGGGGCCAACGTCCTGACTTTC. Its protein is CASSLAQGSWNGANVLTF.

The chain uses TRBV6-2 or TRBV6-3 and TRBJ1-1; TRBD1 might be the D (5 bases). V shed 6 bases and J shed 2 bases, with 16 bases lying between them. Per the germline V gene, CDR1 is MNHEY and CDR2 is SVGEGT. CDR3 size: 15 residues. DNA of the CDR3: TGTGCCAGCAGAAAGAGAGGGGCAATTAACACTGAAGCTTTCTTT. Its translation is CASRKRGAINTEAFF.

The genes are TRBV3-1 and TRBJ1-1; D unresolved. The germline gives CDR1 LGHDT, CDR2 YNNKEL (reference sequence). With 0 bases removed from V and 5 bases from J, the gap between germline ends came to 13 bases. CDR3 length: 15 residues. The CDR3 protein is CASSQDGRAWTEAFF. CDR3 in DNA: TGTGCCAGCAGCCAAGATGGGAGGGCGTGGACTGAAGCTTTCTTT.

The chain combines TRBV20-1 with TRBJ1-1; D not certain. Germline V gene lookup returns CDR1 DFQATT and CDR2 SNEGSKA (reference sequence). Trimming took 3 bases from V and 0 from J, leaving 5 bases between them. This CDR3 has 12 amino acids. This CDR3 reads CSASRLNTEAFF. The CDR3 DNA sequence: TGCAGTGCTAGCCGGCTGAACACTGAAGCTTTCTTT.

This chain joins TRBV7-2 and TRBJ2-5; 7 nucleotides align to TRBD1. CDR1 is SGHTA, CDR2 FQGNSA, per germline. The J segment lost 2 bases and the V segment lost 6 bases, leaving 6 bases of the junction unmatched. The CDR3 consists of 14 residues. CDR3 in amino acids: CASSMTRGQETQYF. DNA for the CDR3: TGTGCCAGCAGTATGACCAGGGGGCAAGAGACCCAGTACTTC.

V usage is TRBV12-3 or TRBV12-4 and J usage is TRBJ2-1; D uncertain. The CDR3 sequence is 12 residues long. V lost 5 bases to trimming and J lost 6 bases, with 8 bases between them. CDR3 nucleotides: TGTGCCAGCAGTCCCCGAAGCAATGAGCAGTTCTTC. It translates to CASSPRSNEQFF.

This clonotype was recorded at least ten times. The chain links TRBV29-1 to TRBJ2-7; D remains ambiguous. V was cut by 6 bases and J by 2 bases, with 11 bases left in between. Germline CDR1 SQVTM, CDR2 ANQGSEA. The CDR3 consists of 12 residues. CDR3 nucleotide sequence: TGCAGCGTGACCCTTGGCGCCTACGAGCAGTACTTC. As protein: CSVTLGAYEQYF.

CDR3 protein: CASIKTGTDTQYF. CDR3 DNA: TGTGCCAGCATAAAGACAGGCACAGATACGCAGTATTTT. The genes are TRBV6-1 and TRBJ2-3; perhaps TRBD1 as D (5 bases). This CDR3 is 13 amino acids long. Per germline, CDR1 MNHNS and CDR2 SASEGT. Trimming pared 7 bases from V and 1 base from J, leaving 9 bases between.

This clonotype turned up a few times. The chain uses TRBV5-5 and TRBJ2-2; D call uncertain. Trimming removed 2 bases at V and 0 bases at J, with 11 bases between. Germline V lookup: CDR1 SGHKS, CDR2 YYEKEE (reference sequence). The CDR3 covers 16 residues. The CDR3 DNA is TGTGCCAGCAGCTTATCCTACTCCGCGAACACCGGGGAGCTGTTTTTT. Translating it yields CASSLSYSANTGELFF.

The rearrangement joins TRBV6-1 to TRBJ2-7; TRBD1 matches at 11 bases. The CDR3 totals 16 residues. Germline V CDR1 and CDR2: MNHNS, SASEGT. The ends lost 4 bases at V and 4 bases at J; junction bases unmatched: 9. DNA of the CDR3: TGTGCCAGCAGTGCCGAACCCGGGACAGGGGGTTACGAGCAGTACTTC. Translated, it gives CASSAEPGTGGYEQYF.

This clonotype was observed a few times. In nucleotides, the CDR3 is TGTGCCAGCAGCTTAGATGGGACGGTGAACACTGAAGCTTTCTTT. Protein: CASSLDGTVNTEAFF. The chain uses TRBV7-2 and TRBJ1-1; a possible D gene is TRBD1 (5 bases). The germline V and J ends were trimmed by 1 base and 0 bases, with 9 bases remaining between them. Germline CDR1 is SGHTA and CDR2 is FQGNSA. This CDR3 has 15 residues. Full variable domain (missing parts from reference TRBV7-2 and TRBJ1-1): GAGVSQSPSNKVTEKGKDVELRCDPISGHTALYWYRQSLGQGLEFLIYFQGNSAPDKSGLPSDRFSAERTGGSVSTLTIQRTQQEDSAVYLCASSLDGTVNTEAFFGQGTRLTVV.

The rearrangement uses TRBV20-1 and TRBJ1-6, with a weak D call TRBD1 (5 bases). The V gene lost 3 bases and the J gene lost 7 bases, with 13 bases spanning the gap. This CDR3 contains 14 residues. In germline, CDR1 is DFQATT, CDR2 SNEGSKA (reference sequence). This chain's CDR3 is CSARGRGGNSPLHF. The CDR3 bases are TGCAGTGCTAGGGGGAGGGGAGGCAATTCACCCCTCCACTTT.